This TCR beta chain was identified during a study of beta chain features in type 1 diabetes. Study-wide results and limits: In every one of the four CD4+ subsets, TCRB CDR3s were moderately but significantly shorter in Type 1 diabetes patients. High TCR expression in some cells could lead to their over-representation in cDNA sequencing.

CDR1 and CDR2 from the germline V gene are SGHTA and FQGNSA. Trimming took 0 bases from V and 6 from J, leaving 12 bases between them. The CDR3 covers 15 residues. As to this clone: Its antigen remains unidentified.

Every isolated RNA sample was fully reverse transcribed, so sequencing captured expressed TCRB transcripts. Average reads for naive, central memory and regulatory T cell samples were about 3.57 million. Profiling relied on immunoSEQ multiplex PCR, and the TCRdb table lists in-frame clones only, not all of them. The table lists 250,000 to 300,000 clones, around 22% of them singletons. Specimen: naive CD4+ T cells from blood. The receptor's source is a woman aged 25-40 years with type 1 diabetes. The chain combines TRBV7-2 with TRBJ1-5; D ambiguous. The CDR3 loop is CASSLAGGLGQPQHF. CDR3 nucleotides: TGTGCCAGCAGCTTAGCCGGCGGTCTAGGTCAGCCCCAGCATTTT.